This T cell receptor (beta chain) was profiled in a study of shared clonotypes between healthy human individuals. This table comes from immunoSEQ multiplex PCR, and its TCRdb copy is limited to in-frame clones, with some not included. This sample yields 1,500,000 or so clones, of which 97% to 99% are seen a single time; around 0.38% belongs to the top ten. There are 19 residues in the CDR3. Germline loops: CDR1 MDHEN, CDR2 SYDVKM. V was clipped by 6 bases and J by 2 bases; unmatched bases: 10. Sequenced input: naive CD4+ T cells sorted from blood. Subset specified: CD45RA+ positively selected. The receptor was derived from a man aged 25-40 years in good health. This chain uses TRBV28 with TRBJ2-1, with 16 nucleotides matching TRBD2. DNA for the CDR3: TGTGCCAGCAGCCTTGTCCCGGGACTAGCGGGAGGGCCCTACAATGAGCAGTTCTTC. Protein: CASSLVPGLAGGPYNEQFF.